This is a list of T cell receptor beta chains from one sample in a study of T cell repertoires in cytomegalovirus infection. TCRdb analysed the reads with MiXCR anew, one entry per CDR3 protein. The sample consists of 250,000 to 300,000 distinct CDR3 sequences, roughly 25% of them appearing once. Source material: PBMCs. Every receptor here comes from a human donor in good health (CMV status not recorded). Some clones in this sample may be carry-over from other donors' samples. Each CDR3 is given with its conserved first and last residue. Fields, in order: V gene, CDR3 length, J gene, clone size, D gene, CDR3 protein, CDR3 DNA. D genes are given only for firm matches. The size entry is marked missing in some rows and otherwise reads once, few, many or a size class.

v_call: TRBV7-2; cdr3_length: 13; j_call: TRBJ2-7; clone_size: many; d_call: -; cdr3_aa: CASSPYSTYEQYF; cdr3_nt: TGTGCCAGCAGCCCCTATTCTACCTACGAGCAGTACTTC
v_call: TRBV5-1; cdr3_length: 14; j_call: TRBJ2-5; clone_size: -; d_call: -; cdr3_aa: CASRDRASPGTQYF; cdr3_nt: TGCGCCAGCAGGGACCGGGCCAGTCCAGGGACCCAGTACTTC
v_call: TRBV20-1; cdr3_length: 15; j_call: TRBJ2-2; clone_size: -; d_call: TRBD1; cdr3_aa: CSASGTVWGPGELFF; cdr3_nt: TGCAGTGCTAGTGGGACAGTATGGGGACCCGGGGAGCTGTTTTTT
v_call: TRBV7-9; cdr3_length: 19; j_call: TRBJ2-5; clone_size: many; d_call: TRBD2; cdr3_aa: CASSLFRTSGKPQQETQYF; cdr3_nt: TGTGCCAGCAGCCTATTCCGGACTAGCGGGAAGCCCCAACAAGAGACCCAGTACTTC
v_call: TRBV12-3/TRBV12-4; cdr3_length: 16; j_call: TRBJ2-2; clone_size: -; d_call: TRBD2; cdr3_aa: CASSRLAGTNTGELFF; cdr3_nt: TGTGCCAGCAGTAGACTAGCGGGGACGAACACCGGGGAGCTGTTTTTT
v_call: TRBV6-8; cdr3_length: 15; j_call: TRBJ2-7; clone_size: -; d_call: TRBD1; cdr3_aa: CASSYFGQDSYEQYF; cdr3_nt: TGTGCCAGCAGTTACTTCGGACAGGACTCCTACGAGCAGTACTTC
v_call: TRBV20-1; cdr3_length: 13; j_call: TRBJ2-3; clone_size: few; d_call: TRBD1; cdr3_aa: CSAPDRAPDTQYF; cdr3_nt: TGCAGTGCCCCGGACAGGGCCCCAGATACGCAGTATTTT
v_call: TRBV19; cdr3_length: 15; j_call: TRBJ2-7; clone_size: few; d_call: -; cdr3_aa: CASSITRAPGVEQYF; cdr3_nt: TGTGCCAGTAGTATTACTAGAGCCCCAGGGGTCGAGCAGTACTTC
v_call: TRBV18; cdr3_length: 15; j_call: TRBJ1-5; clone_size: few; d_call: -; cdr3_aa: CASSPAPGMNQPQHF; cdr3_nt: TGTGCCAGCTCACCAGCTCCAGGGATGAATCAGCCCCAGCATTTT
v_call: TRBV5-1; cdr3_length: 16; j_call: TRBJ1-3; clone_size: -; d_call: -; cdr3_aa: CASSPDADGAGNTIYF; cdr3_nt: TGCGCCAGCAGCCCAGATGCCGACGGGGCCGGAAACACCATATATTTT
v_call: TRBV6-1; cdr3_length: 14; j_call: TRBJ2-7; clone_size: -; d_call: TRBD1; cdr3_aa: CASSGDRRGYEQYF; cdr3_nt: TGTGCCAGCAGTGGGGACAGGAGGGGCTACGAGCAGTACTTC
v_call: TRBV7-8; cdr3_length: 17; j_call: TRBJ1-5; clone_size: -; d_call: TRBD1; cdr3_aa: CASSLGEGQGDPQPQHF; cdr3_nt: TGTGCCAGCAGCCTCGGAGAGGGACAGGGAGACCCTCAGCCCCAGCATTTT
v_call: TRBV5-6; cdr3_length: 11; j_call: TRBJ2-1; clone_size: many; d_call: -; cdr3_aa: CASKGVDEQFF; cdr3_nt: TGTGCCAGCAAGGGGGTAGATGAGCAGTTCTTC
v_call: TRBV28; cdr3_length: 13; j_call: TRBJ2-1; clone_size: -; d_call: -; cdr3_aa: CATSEARENEQFF; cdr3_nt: TGTGCCACATCCGAGGCGAGGGAAAATGAGCAGTTCTTC
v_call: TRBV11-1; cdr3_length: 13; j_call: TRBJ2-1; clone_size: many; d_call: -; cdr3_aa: CASKMAPENEQFF; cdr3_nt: TGTGCCAGCAAGATGGCTCCCGAAAATGAGCAGTTCTTC
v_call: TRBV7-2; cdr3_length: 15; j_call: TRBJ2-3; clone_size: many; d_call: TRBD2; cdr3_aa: CASGEALAGVDTQYF; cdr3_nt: TGTGCCAGCGGTGAGGCTTTAGCGGGAGTAGATACGCAGTATTTT
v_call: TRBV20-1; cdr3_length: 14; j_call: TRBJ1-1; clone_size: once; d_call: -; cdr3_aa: CSARMTWGNTEAFF; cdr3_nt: TGCAGTGCTAGAATGACCTGGGGGAACACTGAAGCTTTCTTT
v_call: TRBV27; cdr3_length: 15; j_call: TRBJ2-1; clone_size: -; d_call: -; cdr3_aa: CASRHRDGVYNEQFF; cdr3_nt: TGTGCCAGCAGACACCGGGACGGTGTCTACAATGAGCAGTTCTTC
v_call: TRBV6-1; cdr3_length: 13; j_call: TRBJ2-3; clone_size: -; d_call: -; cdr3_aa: CASGERLRDTQYF; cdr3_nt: TGTGCCAGCGGAGAGAGGCTTCGGGATACGCAGTATTTT
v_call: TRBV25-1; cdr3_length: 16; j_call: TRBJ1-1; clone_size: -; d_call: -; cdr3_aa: CASSPAGRGRVTEAFF; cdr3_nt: TGTGCCAGCAGTCCAGCGGGGCGGGGGCGGGTCACTGAAGCTTTCTTT
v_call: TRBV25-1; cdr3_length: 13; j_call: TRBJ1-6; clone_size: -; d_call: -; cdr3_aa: CASKGLAGSPLHF; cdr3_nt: TGTGCCAGCAAGGGTTTAGCGGGTTCACCCCTCCACTTT
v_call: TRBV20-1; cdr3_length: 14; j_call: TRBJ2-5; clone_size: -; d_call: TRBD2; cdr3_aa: CSARLTSGAETQYF; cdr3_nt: TGCAGTGCTAGGCTCACTAGCGGGGCAGAGACCCAGTACTTC
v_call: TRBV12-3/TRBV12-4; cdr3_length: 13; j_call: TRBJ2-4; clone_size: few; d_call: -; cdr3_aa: CASSQGAKNIQYF; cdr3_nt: TGTGCCAGCAGTCAGGGGGCCAAAAACATTCAGTACTTC
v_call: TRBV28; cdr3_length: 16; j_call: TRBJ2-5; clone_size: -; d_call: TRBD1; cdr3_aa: CASSSLDRGQEETQYF; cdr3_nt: TGTGCCAGCAGTTCCCTGGACAGGGGGCAGGAAGAGACCCAGTACTTC
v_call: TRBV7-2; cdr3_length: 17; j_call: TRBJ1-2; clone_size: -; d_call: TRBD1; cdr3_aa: CASSSFPGGQGAQGYTF; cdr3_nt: TGTGCCAGCAGCTCTTTTCCCGGGGGACAGGGGGCGCAGGGCTACACCTTC
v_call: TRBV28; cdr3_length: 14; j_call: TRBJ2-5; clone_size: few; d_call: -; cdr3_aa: CASSFGGTQETQYF; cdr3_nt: TGTGCCAGCAGTTTCGGGGGTACCCAAGAGACCCAGTACTTC
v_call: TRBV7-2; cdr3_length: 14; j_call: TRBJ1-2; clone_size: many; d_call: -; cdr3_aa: CASSSGPLNYGYTF; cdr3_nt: TGTGCCAGCAGCTCGGGACCGCTTAACTATGGCTACACCTTC
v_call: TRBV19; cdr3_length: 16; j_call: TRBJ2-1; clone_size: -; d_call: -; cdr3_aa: CASSTPGWGSYNEQFF; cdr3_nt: TGTGCCAGTAGTACCCCGGGCTGGGGCTCCTACAATGAGCAGTTCTTC
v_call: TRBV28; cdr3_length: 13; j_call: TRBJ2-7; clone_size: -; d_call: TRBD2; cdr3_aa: CASSPGGDGKQYF; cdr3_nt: TGTGCCAGCAGTCCCGGGGGGGACGGGAAGCAGTACTTC
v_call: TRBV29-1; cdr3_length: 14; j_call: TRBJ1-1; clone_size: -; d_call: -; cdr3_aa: CSVEDQAGKAEAFF; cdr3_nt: TGCAGCGTTGAAGATCAGGCAGGGAAGGCTGAAGCTTTCTTT
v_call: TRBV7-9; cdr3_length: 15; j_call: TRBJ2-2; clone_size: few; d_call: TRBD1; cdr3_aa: CASSARQGGTGELFF; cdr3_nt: TGTGCCAGCAGCGCCCGACAGGGGGGGACCGGGGAGCTGTTTTTT
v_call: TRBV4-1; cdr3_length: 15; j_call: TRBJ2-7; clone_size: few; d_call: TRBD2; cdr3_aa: CASSPELAGAYEQYF; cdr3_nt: TGCGCCAGCAGCCCCGAACTAGCGGGAGCTTACGAGCAGTACTTC
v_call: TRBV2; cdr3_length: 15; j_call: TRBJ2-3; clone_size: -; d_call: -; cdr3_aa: CASRRGTYNTDTQYF; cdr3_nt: TGTGCCAGCAGACGCGGGACGTACAACACAGATACGCAGTATTTT
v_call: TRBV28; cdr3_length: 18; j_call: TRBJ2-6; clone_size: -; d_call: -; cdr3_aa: CASSSPGRLDPGANVLTF; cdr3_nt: TGTGCCAGCAGTTCCCCGGGAAGACTTGACCCTGGGGCCAACGTCCTGACTTTC
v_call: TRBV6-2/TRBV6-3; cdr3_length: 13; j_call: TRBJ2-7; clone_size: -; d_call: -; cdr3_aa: CASSYTLAYEQYF; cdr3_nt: TGTGCCAGCAGCTACACTCTCGCCTACGAGCAGTACTTC
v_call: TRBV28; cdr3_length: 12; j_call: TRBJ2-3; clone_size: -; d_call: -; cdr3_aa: CASSLFGDTQYF; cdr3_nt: TGTGCCAGCAGTTTATTCGGGGATACGCAGTATTTT
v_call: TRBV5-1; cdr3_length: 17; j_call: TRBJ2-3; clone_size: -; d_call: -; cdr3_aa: CASSYYGTTLSTDTQYF; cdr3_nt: TGCGCCAGCAGCTATTATGGGACAACCCTTAGCACAGATACGCAGTATTTT